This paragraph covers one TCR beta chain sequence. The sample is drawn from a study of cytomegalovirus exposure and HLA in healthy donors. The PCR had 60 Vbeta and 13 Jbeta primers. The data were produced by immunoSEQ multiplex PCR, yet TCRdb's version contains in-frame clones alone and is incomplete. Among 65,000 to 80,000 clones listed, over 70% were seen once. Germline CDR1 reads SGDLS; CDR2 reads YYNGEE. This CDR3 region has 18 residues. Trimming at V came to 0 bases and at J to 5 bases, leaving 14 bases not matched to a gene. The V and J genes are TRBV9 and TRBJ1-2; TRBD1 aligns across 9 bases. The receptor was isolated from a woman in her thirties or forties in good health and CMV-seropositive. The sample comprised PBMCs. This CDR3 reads CASSVGGVRGTGYYGYTF. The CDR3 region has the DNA TGTGCCAGCAGCGTAGGGGGCGTTCGGGGGACAGGGTATTATGGCTACACCTTC.